The 16 T cell receptor beta chains below come from one sample, sequenced in a study of cytomegalovirus exposure and HLA in healthy donors. The PCR contained 60 Vbeta and 13 Jbeta primers. Data came from immunoSEQ multiplex PCR; TCRdb stores just in-frame clones and leaves some out. The sample yields 100,000 to 150,000 clones, approximately 75% seen once. Sequenced input: PBMCs. The receptors derive from a man aged 30 to 39 in good health and CMV-seronegative.

This clone was seen a handful of times. The rearrangement uses TRBV11-2 and TRBJ1-1; D is possibly TRBD1 (5 bases). V lost 3 bases and J lost 6, with 8 bases in between. There are 12 residues in the CDR3. Germline V gene data show CDR1 as SGHAT and CDR2 as FQNNGV. The CDR3 loop is CASSFQGSEAFF. CDR3 nucleotides: TGTGCCAGCAGCTTTCAGGGCTCTGAAGCTTTCTTT. Filled out from reference TRBV11-2 and TRBJ1-1, the complete variable domain reads EAGVAQSPRYKIIEKRQSVAFWCNPISGHATLYWYQQILGQGPKLLIQFQNNGVVDDSQLPKDRFSAERLKGVDSTLKIQPAKLEDSAVYLCASSFQGSEAFFGQGTRLTVV.

This chain connects TRBV7-2 to TRBJ2-5, with TRBD2 matching 8 bases. This CDR3 spans 16 amino acids. With 7 bases clipped from V and 5 bases from J, the junction kept 15 bases outside the gene matches. Germline V gene lookup returns CDR1 SGHTA and CDR2 FQGNSA. The DNA for the CDR3 is TGTGCCAGCACCCCAAACCCGCGGGGGGCCCGGGAGACCCAGTACTTC. This sequence encodes CASTPNPRGARETQYF.

The chain has TRBV27 and TRBJ2-1; TRBD1 matches at 8 bases. CDR1 is MNHEY, CDR2 SMNVEV, per germline (reference sequence). The CDR3 has 16 amino acids. J lost 3 bases, V lost 3 bases, and 7 bases had no gene match. The CDR3 sequence is CASSLRTGLFYNEQFF. The CDR3 DNA sequence: TGTGCCAGCAGTTTGCGGACAGGGTTGTTCTACAATGAGCAGTTCTTC.

This clone was found once. The junction and the germline gene differ at one end; a read error may be behind it. The V and J genes are TRBV7-2 and TRBJ2-2, with TRBD1 matching 7 bases. The CDR3 sequence is 16 residues long. CDR1 is SGHTA and CDR2 is FQGNSA in the germline V gene. The CDR3 region is CASSFLITGAAGGLFF. The DNA for the CDR3 is TGTGCCAGCAGCTTCTTAATAACAGGGGCGGCAGGGGGGCTGTTTTTT.

CDR3 DNA sequence: TGTGCCAGTAGTATCCCCGAATCGGACAGTCAGCCCCAGCATTTT. This gives the protein CASSIPESDSQPQHF. The J gene is TRBJ1-5, the V gene TRBV19; tentative D call: TRBD1 (6 bases). CDR1 and CDR2 from the germline V gene are LNHDA and SQIVND (reference sequence). V lost 3 bases to trimming and J lost 6 bases, with 15 bases between them. The CDR3 extends over 15 amino acids.

The chain employs TRBV7-8 and TRBJ2-7, with a weak D call TRBD2 (5 bases). V was clipped by 10 bases and J by 2 bases, with 6 bases between them. The CDR3 has 10 amino acids. CDR1 is SGHVS, CDR2 FQNEAQ, per germline. CDR3: CATGAYEQYF. The CDR3 DNA sequence: TGTGCCACCGGGGCCTACGAGCAGTACTTC.

V is TRBV9 and J is TRBJ2-3; maybe TRBD1 (6 bases). Germline V lookup: CDR1 SGDLS, CDR2 YYNGEE. This CDR3 is built from 13 residues. V lost 6 bases and J 2 bases, leaving 10 bases between the germline ends. CDR3 sequence: CASNRVHTDTQYF. As DNA, the CDR3 is TGTGCCAGCAACAGGGTTCACACAGATACGCAGTATTTT. The full variable domain, rest sourced from reference TRBV9 and TRBJ2-3, is DSGVTQTPKHLITATGQRVTLRCSPRSGDLSVYWYQQSLDQGLQFLIQYYNGEERAKGNILERFSAQQFPDLHSELNLSSLELGDSALYFCASNRVHTDTQYFGPGTRLTVL.

The chain combines TRBV9 with TRBJ2-5; 12 bases line up with TRBD2. Germline CDR1 and CDR2: SGDLS and YYNGEE. The CDR3 length is 17 residues. Trimming cost V 1 base and J 1 base; bases outside gene matches: 5. CDR3 loop: CASSVSSSGGAQETQYF. CDR3 sequence (DNA): TGTGCCAGCAGCGTATCTTCTAGCGGGGGGGCCCAAGAGACCCAGTACTTC.

V usage is TRBV15 and J usage is TRBJ2-5; a weak D match, TRBD2 (5 bases). CDR1 LNHNV and CDR2 YYDKDF come from the germline V gene (reference sequence). The V end was cut by 6 bases, the J end by 5 bases, with 19 bases between. This CDR3 has 15 residues. The CDR3 DNA is TGTGCCACCAGATGGGGAAGGGCCCCGGGGGAGACCCAGTACTTC. Its protein is CATRWGRAPGETQYF.

The J gene is TRBJ2-7, the V gene TRBV5-4; no reliable D call. Germline V gives CDR1 SGHNT, CDR2 YYREEE (reference sequence). Trimming pared 3 bases from V and 3 bases from J, leaving 10 bases between. The CDR3 is 13 residues long. CDR3 coding DNA: TGTGCCAGCAGCTACCCCCCCTACTACGAGCAGTACTTC. Translation gives CASSYPPYYEQYF.

The chain employs TRBV27 and TRBJ2-7; 7 nucleotides agree with TRBD1. The junction had 7 bases not matched to a gene; V was cut back by 5 bases and J by 6 bases. Looked up from germline, CDR1 is MNHEY and CDR2 is SMNVEV (reference sequence). The CDR3 covers 13 residues. The CDR3 DNA reads as TGTGCCAGCAGTCTCAACAGGGGCAGCGAGCAGTACTTC. The encoded protein is CASSLNRGSEQYF.

V is TRBV4-2 and J is TRBJ1-2; D is possibly TRBD1 (5 bases). Germline loops: CDR1 LGHNA, CDR2 YNFKEQ. V dropped 6 bases and J dropped 4 bases, with 6 bases sitting between them. The CDR3 runs 11 residues. The CDR3 here is CASRDSYGYTF. CDR3 DNA: TGTGCCAGCAGAGACAGCTATGGCTACACCTTC.

This clone was seen only a few times. This rearrangement joins TRBV7-6 to TRBJ2-5; 7 bases align to TRBD2. The J segment lost 2 bases and the V segment lost 5 bases, leaving 8 bases of the junction unmatched. The germline V gene encodes CDR1 SGHVS and CDR2 FNYEAQ. The CDR3 is made up of 15 amino acids. The CDR3 reads CASSLRLAAQETQYF. CDR3 in DNA: TGTGCCAGCAGCCTTCGACTAGCTGCACAAGAGACCCAGTACTTC.

CDR3 sequence reads: CASRRKQTGAGYGEKLFF. CDR3 sequence (DNA): TGTGCCAGCAGACGAAAACAGACAGGGGCGGGATATGGTGAAAAACTGTTTTTT. This rearrangement joins TRBV11-2 to TRBJ1-4, with TRBD1 matching 8 bases. This CDR3 comprises 18 residues. Germline V CDR1 and CDR2: SGHAT, FQNNGV. The V gene end was trimmed by 6 bases and the J gene end by 7 bases; junction bases not matched to a gene: 19.

The rearrangement joins TRBV4-3 to TRBJ2-7, with 8 bases identical to TRBD1. V was pared by 1 base and J by 2 bases, with 4 bases of the junction left unmatched. Germline V CDR1 and CDR2: LGHNA, YSLEER. This CDR3 spans 15 amino acids. The CDR3 DNA sequence: TGCGCCAGCAGCCAAGCCACAGGGGGAGCCTACGAGCAGTACTTC. Residues: CASSQATGGAYEQYF.

This chain connects TRBV5-4 to TRBJ2-7, with D maybe TRBD1 (6 bases). Germline V CDR1 and CDR2: SGHNT, YYREEE (reference sequence). The CDR3 spans 13 residues. V was clipped by 10 bases and J by 1 base, with 15 bases between them. The DNA for the CDR3 is TGTGCCGTCCGACAACAGGGTTCCTACGAGCAGTACTTC. It encodes CAVRQQGSYEQYF.